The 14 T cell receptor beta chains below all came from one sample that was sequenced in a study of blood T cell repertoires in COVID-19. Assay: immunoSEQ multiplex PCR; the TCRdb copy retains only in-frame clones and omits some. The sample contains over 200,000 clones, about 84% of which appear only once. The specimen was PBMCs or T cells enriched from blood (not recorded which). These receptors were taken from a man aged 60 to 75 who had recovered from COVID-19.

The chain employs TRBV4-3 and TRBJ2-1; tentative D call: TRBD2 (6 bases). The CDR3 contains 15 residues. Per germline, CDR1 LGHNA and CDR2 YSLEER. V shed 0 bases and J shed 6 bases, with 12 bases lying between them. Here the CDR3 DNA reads TGCGCCAGCAGCCAAGATCGCCTGGGGGGCAATGAGCAGTTCTTC. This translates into CASSQDRLGGNEQFF.

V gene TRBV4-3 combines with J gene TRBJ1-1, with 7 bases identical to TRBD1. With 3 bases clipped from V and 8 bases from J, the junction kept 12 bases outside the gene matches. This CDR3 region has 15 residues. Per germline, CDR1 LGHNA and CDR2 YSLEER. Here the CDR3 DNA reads TGCGCCAGCAGCCATGAACCCCGGGACAGTCCCGAAGCTTTCTTT. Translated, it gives CASSHEPRDSPEAFF.

The CDR3 nucleotides are TGTGCCAGCAGCCAAGATCTGCGGGGCGGGGAGACCCAGTACTTC. It translates to CASSQDLRGGETQYF. The rearrangement joins TRBV4-2 to TRBJ2-5; possible D gene TRBD2, 6 bases. Germline CDR1 LGHNA, CDR2 YNFKEQ. The CDR3 has 15 residues. V was clipped by 0 bases and J by 5 bases, with 13 bases between them.

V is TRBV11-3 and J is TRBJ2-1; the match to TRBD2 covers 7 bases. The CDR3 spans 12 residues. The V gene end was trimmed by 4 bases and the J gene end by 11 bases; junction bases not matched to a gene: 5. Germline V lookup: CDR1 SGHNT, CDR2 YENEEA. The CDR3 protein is CASSSGGPQQFF. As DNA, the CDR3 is TGTGCCAGCAGCTCGGGGGGACCTCAGCAGTTCTTC.

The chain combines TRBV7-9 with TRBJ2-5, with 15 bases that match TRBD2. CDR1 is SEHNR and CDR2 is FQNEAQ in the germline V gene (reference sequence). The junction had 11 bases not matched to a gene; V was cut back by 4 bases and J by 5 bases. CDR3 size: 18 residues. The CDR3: CASSSNLGLAGGRETQYF. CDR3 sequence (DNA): TGTGCCAGCAGCTCAAACCTGGGACTAGCGGGGGGCCGGGAGACCCAGTACTTC.

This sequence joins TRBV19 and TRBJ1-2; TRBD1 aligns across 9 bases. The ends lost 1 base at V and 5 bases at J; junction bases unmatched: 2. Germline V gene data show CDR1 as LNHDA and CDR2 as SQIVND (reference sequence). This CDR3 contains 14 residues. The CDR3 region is CASSIATGGYGYTF. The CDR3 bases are TGTGCCAGTAGTATAGCGACAGGGGGTTATGGCTACACCTTC.

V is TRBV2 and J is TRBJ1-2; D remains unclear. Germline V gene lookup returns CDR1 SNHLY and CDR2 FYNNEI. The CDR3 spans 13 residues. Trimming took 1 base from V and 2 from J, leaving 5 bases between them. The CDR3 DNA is TGTGCCAGCAGTGAAGATGAGAACTATGGCTACACCTTC. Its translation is CASSEDENYGYTF.

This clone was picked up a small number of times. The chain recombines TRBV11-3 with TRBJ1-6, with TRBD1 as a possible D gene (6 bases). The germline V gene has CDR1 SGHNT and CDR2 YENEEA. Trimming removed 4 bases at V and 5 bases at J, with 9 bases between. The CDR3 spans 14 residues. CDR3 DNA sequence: TGTGCCAGCAGCTCACAGGGAGATAATTCACCCCTCCACTTT. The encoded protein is CASSSQGDNSPLHF. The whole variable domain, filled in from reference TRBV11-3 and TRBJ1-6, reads EAGVVQSPRYKIIEKKQPVAFWCNPISGHNTLYWYLQNLGQGPELLIRYENEEAVDDSQLPKDRFSAERLKGVDSTLKIQPAELGDSAVYLCASSSQGDNSPLHFGNGTRLTVT.

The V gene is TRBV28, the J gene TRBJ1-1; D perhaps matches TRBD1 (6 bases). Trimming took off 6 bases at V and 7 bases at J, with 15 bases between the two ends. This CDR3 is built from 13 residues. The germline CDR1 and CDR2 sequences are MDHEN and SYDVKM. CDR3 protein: CASRVRTAYEAFF. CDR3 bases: TGTGCCAGCAGGGTAAGGACAGCTTATGAAGCTTTCTTT.

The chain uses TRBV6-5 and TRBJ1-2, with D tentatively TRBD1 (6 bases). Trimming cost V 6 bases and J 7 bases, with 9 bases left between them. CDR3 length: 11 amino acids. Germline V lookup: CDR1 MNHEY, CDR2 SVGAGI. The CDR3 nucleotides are TGTGCCAGCAGCAACAGGGTTGGCTACACCTTC. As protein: CASSNRVGYTF.

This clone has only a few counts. Written as DNA, the CDR3 is TGTGCCAGCAGCTTAGGTTCGGACAGGTCAAACTATGGCTACACCTTC. This encodes CASSLGSDRSNYGYTF. The genes are TRBV7-2 and TRBJ1-2; 7 nucleotides agree with TRBD1. Germline V gene data show CDR1 as SGHTA and CDR2 as FQGNSA. V was pared by 1 base and J by 2 bases, with 7 bases of the junction left unmatched. CDR3 length: 16 amino acids.

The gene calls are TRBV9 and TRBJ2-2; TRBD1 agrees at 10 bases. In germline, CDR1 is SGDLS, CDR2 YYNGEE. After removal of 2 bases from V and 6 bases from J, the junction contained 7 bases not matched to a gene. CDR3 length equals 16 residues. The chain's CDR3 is CASSVAGTGAPGELFF. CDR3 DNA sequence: TGTGCCAGCAGCGTGGCCGGGACAGGGGCCCCCGGGGAGCTGTTTTTT.

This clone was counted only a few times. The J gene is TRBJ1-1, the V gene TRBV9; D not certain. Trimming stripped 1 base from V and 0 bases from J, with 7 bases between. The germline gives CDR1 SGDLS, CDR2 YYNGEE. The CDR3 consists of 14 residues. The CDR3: CASSVSNLNTEAFF. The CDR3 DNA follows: TGTGCCAGCAGCGTATCAAATTTGAACACTGAAGCTTTCTTT.

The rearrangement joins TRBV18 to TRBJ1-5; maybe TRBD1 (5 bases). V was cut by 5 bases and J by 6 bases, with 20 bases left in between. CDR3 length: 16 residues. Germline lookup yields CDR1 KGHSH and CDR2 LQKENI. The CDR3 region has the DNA TGTGCCAGCTCATTGACTCGTGGGGGGGGGTCTCAGCCCCAGCATTTT. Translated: CASSLTRGGGSQPQHF.